This TCR beta chain was sequenced for a study of cytomegalovirus exposure and HLA in healthy donors. Whole-study context: Of a few hundred genotyped donors, 81% clustered with self-reported Caucasian donors.

Germline V CDR1 and CDR2: SGDLS, YYNGEE. This CDR3 comprises 17 residues. V lost 0 bases and J lost 3; bases outside the gene matches: 7. This PCR relied on a set of 60 Vbeta primers and 13 Jbeta primers. The data were produced by immunoSEQ multiplex PCR, yet TCRdb's version contains in-frame clones alone and is incomplete. This sample has about 98,000 clones; more than 60% occur once, and the top ten carry roughly 2.5%. Study findings and constraints: Fewer N-insertions than the approximately 610-donor mean were reportedly shown by an Asian-associated ancestry cluster in a later analysis. CMV antigen specificity of a few CMV-associated chains was confirmed in vitro. Sequencing depth roughly uniform across donors was assumed in presence/absence analyses.

About this clone: Its antigen is unknown.

Input material: PBMCs. V usage is TRBV9 and J usage is TRBJ2-1, with TRBD2 matching 9 bases. The sequence was collected from a man aged 45-65 years in good health and CMV-seronegative. The CDR3: CASSVGLAGDFYNEQFF. In DNA, the CDR3 is TGTGCCAGCAGCGTAGGGTTAGCGGGGGATTTCTACAATGAGCAGTTCTTC.